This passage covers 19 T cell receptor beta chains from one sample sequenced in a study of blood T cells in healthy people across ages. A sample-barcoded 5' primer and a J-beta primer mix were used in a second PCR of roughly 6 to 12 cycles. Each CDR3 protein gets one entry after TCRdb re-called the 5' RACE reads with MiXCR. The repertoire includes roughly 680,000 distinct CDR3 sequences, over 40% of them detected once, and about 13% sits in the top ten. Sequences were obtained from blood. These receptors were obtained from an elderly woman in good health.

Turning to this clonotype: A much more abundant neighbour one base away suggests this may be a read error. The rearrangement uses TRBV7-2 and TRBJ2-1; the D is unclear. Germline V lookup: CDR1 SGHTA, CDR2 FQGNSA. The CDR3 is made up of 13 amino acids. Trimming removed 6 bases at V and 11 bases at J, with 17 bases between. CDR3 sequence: CASRLSSCWKQFF. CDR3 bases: TGTGCCAGCAGATTAAGCTCTTGTTGGAAGCAGTTCTTC.

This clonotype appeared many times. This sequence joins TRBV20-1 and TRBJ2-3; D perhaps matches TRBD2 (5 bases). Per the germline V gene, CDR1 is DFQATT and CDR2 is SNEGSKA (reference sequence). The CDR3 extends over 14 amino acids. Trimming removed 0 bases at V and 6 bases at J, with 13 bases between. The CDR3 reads CSARDLAGGDTQYF. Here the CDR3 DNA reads TGCAGTGCTAGAGATCTAGCTGGCGGGGATACGCAGTATTTT.

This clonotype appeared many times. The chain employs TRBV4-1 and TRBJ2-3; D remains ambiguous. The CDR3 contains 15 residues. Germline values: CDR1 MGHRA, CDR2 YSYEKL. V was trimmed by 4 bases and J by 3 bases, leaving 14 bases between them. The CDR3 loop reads CASSRSQLATDTQYF. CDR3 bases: TGCGCCAGCAGCCGGTCCCAACTCGCAACAGATACGCAGTATTTT.

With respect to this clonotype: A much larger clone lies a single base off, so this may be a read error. CDR3 DNA sequence: TGCAGTGCTAGAGATCATGGCGGGGGCTACAATGAGCAGTTCTTC. It translates to CSARDHGGGYNEQFF. The chain links TRBV20-1 to TRBJ2-1; 7 bases agree with TRBD2. The CDR3 runs to 15 residues. The V and J ends lost 0 bases and 3 bases, in that order; junction bases with no gene match: 5. Looked up from germline, CDR1 is DFQATT and CDR2 is SNEGSKA (reference sequence).

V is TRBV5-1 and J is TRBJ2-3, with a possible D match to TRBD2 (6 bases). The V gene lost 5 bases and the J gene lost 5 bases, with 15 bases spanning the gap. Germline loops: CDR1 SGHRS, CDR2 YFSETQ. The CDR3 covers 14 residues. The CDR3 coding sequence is TGCGCCAGCAGGTCGGGACTCGGGGGAGATACGCAGTATTTT. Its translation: CASRSGLGGDTQYF.

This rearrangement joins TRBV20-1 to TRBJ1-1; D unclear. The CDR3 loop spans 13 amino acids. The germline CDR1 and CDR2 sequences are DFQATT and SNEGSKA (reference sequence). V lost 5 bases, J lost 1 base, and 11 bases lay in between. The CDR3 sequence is CSASRESNTEAFF. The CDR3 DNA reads TGCAGTGCTTCCCGGGAGTCGAACACTGAAGCTTTCTTT.

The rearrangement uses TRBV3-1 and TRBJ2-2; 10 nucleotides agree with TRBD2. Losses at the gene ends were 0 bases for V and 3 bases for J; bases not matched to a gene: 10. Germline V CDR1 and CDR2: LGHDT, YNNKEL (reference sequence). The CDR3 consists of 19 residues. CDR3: CASSQDRASGRVDTGELFF. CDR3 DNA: TGTGCCAGCAGCCAAGATCGGGCTAGCGGGAGAGTCGACACCGGGGAGCTGTTTTTT.

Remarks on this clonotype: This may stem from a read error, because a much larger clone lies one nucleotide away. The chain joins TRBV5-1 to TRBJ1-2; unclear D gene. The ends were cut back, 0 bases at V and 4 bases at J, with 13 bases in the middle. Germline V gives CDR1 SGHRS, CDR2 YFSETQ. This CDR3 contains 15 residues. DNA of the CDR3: TGCGCCAGCAGCTTGGCCGCCAAGGCCGTCTATGGCTACACCTTC. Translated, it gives CASSLAAKAVYGYTF.

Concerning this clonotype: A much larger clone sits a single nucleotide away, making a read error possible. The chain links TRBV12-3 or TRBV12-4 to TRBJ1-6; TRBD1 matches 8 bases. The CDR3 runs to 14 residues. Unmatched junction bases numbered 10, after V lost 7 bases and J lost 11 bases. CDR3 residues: CASTDGQGGAPLHF. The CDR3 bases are TGTGCCAGCACCGACGGACAGGGTGGCGCACCCCTCCACTTT.

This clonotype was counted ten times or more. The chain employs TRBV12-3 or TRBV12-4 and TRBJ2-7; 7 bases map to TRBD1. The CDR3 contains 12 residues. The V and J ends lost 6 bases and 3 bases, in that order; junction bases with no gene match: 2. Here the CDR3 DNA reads TGTGCCAGCAGCCCAGGGGGCTACGAGCAGTACTTC. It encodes CASSPGGYEQYF.

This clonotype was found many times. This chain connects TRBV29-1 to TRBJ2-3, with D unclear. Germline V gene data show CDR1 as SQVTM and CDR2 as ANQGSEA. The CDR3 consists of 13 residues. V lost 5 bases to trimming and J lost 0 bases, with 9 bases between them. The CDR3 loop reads CSVISSSTDTQYF. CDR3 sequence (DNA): TGCAGCGTTATAAGTTCTAGCACAGATACGCAGTATTTT.

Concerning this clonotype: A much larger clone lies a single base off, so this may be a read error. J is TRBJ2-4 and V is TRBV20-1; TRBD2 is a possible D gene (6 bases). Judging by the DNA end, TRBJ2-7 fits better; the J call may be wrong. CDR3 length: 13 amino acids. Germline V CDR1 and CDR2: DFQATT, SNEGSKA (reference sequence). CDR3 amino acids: CSAGGWASYEQYF. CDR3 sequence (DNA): TGCAGTGCTGGAGGGTGGGCTTCCTACGAGCAGTACTTC.

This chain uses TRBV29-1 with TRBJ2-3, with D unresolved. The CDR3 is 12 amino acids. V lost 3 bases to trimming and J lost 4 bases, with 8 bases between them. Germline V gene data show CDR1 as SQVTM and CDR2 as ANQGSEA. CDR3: CSVDPGADTQYF. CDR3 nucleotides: TGCAGCGTTGACCCAGGAGCAGATACGCAGTATTTT.

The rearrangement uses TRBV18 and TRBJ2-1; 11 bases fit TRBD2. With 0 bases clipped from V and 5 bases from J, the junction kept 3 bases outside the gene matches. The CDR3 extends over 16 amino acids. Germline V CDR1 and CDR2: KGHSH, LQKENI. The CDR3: CASSPPTSGGHNEQFF. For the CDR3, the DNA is TGTGCCAGCTCACCACCAACTAGCGGGGGCCACAATGAGCAGTTCTTC.

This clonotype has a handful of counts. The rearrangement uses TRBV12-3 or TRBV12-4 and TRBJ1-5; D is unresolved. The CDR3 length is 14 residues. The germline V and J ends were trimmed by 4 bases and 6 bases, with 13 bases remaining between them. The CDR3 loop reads CASSSTTLAQPQHF. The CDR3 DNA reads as TGTGCCAGCAGTTCTACAACGTTGGCTCAGCCCCAGCATTTT.

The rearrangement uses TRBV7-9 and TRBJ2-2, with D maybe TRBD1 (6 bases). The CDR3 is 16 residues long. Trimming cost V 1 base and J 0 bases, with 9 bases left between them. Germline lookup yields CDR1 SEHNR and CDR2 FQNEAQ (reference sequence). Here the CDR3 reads CASSLGQVPNTGELFF. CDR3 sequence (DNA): TGTGCCAGCAGCTTAGGACAGGTCCCGAACACCGGGGAGCTGTTTTTT.

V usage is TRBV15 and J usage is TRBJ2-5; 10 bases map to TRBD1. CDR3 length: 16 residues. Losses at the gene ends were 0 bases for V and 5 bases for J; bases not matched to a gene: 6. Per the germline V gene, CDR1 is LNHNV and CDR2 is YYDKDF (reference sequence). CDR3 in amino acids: CATSRDRDRGLETQYF. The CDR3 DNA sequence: TGTGCCACCAGCAGAGACCGGGACAGGGGCTTGGAGACCCAGTACTTC.

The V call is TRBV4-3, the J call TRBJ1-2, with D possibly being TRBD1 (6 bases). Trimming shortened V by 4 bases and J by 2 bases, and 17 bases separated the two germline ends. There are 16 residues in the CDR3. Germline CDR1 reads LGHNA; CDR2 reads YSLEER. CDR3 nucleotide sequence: TGCGCCAGCAGCCTCGCGCATGGGACAACGAACTATGGCTACACCTTC. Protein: CASSLAHGTTNYGYTF.

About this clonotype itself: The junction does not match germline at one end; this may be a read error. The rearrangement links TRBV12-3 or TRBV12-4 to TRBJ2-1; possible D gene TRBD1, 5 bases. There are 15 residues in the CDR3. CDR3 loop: CASRVAGISFNEQFF. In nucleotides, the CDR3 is TGTGCCAGCAGAGTAGCAGGGATCTCCTTCAATGAGCAGTTCTTC.